This TCR beta chain was sequenced for a study of cytomegalovirus exposure and HLA in healthy donors. V lost 5 bases and J 7 bases, leaving 14 bases between the germline ends. The V gene's germline CDR1 is SQVTM and CDR2 ANQGSEA. This CDR3 region has 13 residues. PCR primers comprised 60 Vbeta and 13 Jbeta primers. Original processing notes: In a later analysis, around 10 million of tens of millions of unique beta chains occurred in at least two donors. Data came from immunoSEQ multiplex PCR; TCRdb stores just in-frame clones and leaves some out. V, J and clone size reflect that table, while D and trimming were determined from the DNA. This sample has some 250,000 clones; about 80% occur once, and the top ten carry approximately 8.4%.

The sequence was collected from an older woman in good health and CMV-seropositive. V is TRBV29-1 and J is TRBJ2-2; weak D call: TRBD1 (6 bases). Sequencing used PBMCs. Written as DNA, the CDR3 is TGCAGCGTTCGCAACAGGGCGGACGGGGAGCTGTTTTTT. Protein: CSVRNRADGELFF.